This entry lists 25 T cell receptor beta chains sequenced from one sample in a study of T cells in Graves' hyperthyroidism and ophthalmopathy. From RNA transcripts, TCR beta CDR3 regions were amplified. When the TCR CDR3 underwent first-round RT-PCR, the HTBI primer set was used. Each CDR3 protein is one row after TCRdb ran MiXCR on the multiplex PCR reads. Of 550,000 to 700,000 distinct CDR3 sequences listed, around 45% are singletons. The sample consisted of peripheral blood or thyroid tissue (not recorded which). These TCRs come from an adult woman with Graves' disease, either hyperthyroidism or ophthalmopathy (not recorded which).

The chain has TRBV2 and TRBJ1-2; possible D gene TRBD1, 5 bases. The CDR3 is 13 residues long. V was pared by 2 bases and J by 8 bases, with 12 bases between. Looked up from germline, CDR1 is SNHLY and CDR2 is FYNNEI. This chain's CDR3 is CASSERGVRGYTF. In DNA, the CDR3 is TGTGCCAGCAGTGAAAGGGGCGTTCGAGGCTACACCTTC.

This clonotype was seen many times. The gene calls are TRBV9 and TRBJ2-2, with D unresolved. V lost 6 bases and J 0 bases, leaving 12 bases between the germline ends. The CDR3 covers 15 residues. CDR1 is SGDLS and CDR2 is YYNGEE in the germline V gene. CDR3 in amino acids: CASTPPSSNTGELFF. Here the CDR3 DNA reads TGTGCCAGCACCCCTCCAAGCTCGAACACCGGGGAGCTGTTTTTT.

The gene calls are TRBV20-1 and TRBJ1-2; D is unresolved. The CDR3 covers 13 residues. Per the germline V gene, CDR1 is DFQATT and CDR2 is SNEGSKA (reference sequence). V dropped 5 bases and J dropped 8 bases, with 18 bases sitting between them. The CDR3 bases are TGCAGTGCTCCACATCGGGCTGTCAGAGGCTACACCTTC. Protein product: CSAPHRAVRGYTF.

This clonotype was seen just once. The chain combines TRBV6-5 with TRBJ1-5; tentatively, D is TRBD1 (5 bases). The CDR3 contains 14 residues. From germline, CDR1 is MNHEY and CDR2 SVGAGI. The germline V and J ends were trimmed by 4 bases and 4 bases, with 11 bases remaining between them. CDR3 protein: CASSSLWGNQPQHF. CDR3 nucleotides: TGTGCCAGCAGTTCCCTTTGGGGGAATCAGCCCCAGCATTTT.

The chain is built from TRBV10-2 and TRBJ1-3, with D maybe TRBD1 (5 bases). This CDR3 is 14 amino acids long. Germline values: CDR1 WSHSY, CDR2 SAAADI. The V and J ends lost 0 bases and 7 bases respectively, with 10 bases between them. The CDR3 loop reads CASSESGGWNTIYF. For the CDR3, the DNA is TGCGCCAGCAGTGAGTCGGGGGGTTGGAACACCATATATTTT.

The chain is built from TRBV15 and TRBJ1-1; tentative D call: TRBD1 (5 bases). The germline gives CDR1 LNHNV, CDR2 YYDKDF (reference sequence). The CDR3 contains 14 residues. Trimming cost V 5 bases and J 4 bases, with 14 bases left between them. CDR3 DNA: TGTGCCACCAGCCTCGGGGGACGTTCCACTGAAGCTTTCTTT. Its protein product is CATSLGGRSTEAFF. The whole variable domain, remainder taken from reference TRBV15 and TRBJ1-1, is DAMVIQNPRYQVTQFGKPVTLSCSQTLNHNVMYWYQQKSSQAPKLLFHYYDKDFNNEADTPDNFQSRRPNTSFCFLDIRSPGLGDTAMYLCATSLGGRSTEAFFGQGTRLTVV.

V usage is TRBV29-1 and J usage is TRBJ2-7; maybe TRBD2 (6 bases). CDR3 length: 14 residues. V was shortened by 3 bases and J by 3 bases, with 15 bases between the two germline ends. Germline V lookup: CDR1 SQVTM, CDR2 ANQGSEA. Here the CDR3 reads CSVEGVAGSYEQYF. CDR3 nucleotide sequence: TGCAGCGTTGAGGGGGTTGCGGGGAGCTACGAGCAGTACTTC.

The chain employs TRBV20-1 and TRBJ1-5, with 11 bases that match TRBD1. This CDR3 has 15 amino acids. Germline V gives CDR1 DFQATT, CDR2 SNEGSKA (reference sequence). With V trimmed by 5 bases and J by 1 base, 4 bases remained unmatched. CDR3 nucleotide sequence: TGCAGTGCTCTGGACAGGGGGCGAAGCAATCAGCCCCAGCATTTT. Translation gives CSALDRGRSNQPQHF.

This clonotype turned up a few times. The rearrangement links TRBV2 to TRBJ1-2; D is ambiguous. This CDR3 comprises 11 residues. Deletions cut 1 base from V and 8 bases from J, with 5 bases between. Germline V lookup: CDR1 SNHLY, CDR2 FYNNEI. The CDR3 DNA reads TGTGCCAGCAGTGAAGGGTTAGGCTACACCTTC. Its translation is CASSEGLGYTF.

This rearrangement joins TRBV29-1 to TRBJ1-1, with D unclear. Germline CDR1 reads SQVTM; CDR2 reads ANQGSEA. The CDR3 runs to 13 residues. V was clipped by 1 base and J by 0 bases, with 6 bases between them. Here the CDR3 reads CSVEGGLNTEAFF. The CDR3 DNA reads TGCAGCGTTGAAGGCGGGCTGAACACTGAAGCTTTCTTT.

Only one count was recorded for this clonotype. The rearrangement links TRBV7-8 to TRBJ2-5; 10 bases align to TRBD1. The CDR3 has 17 amino acids. Germline CDR1 reads SGHVS; CDR2 reads FQNEAQ. The V segment lost 0 bases and the J segment 4 bases; nucleotides outside the gene matches: 8. The CDR3 DNA sequence: TGTGCCAGCAGCTTAGCTGGAGCGGGACAGGGGATAGAGACCCAGTACTTC. Translation: CASSLAGAGQGIETQYF.

On this clonotype: A read error may be the cause here, since a much bigger clone is one base away. The rearrangement uses TRBV4-1 and TRBJ1-1, with D perhaps matching TRBD1 (6 bases). Per the germline V gene, CDR1 is MGHRA and CDR2 is YSYEKL. There are 13 residues in the CDR3. The CDR3: CASGQGGRPEAFF. DNA for the CDR3: TGCGCCAGCGGCCAAGGGGGTAGGCCGGAAGCTTTCTTT.

This clonotype was counted at least ten times. CDR3 bases: TGCGCCAGCAGCTTGGCTTACGCCGGGGAGCTGTTTTTT. This translates into CASSLAYAGELFF. The chain couples TRBV5-1 to TRBJ2-2, with unresolved D. Germline CDR1 reads SGHRS; CDR2 reads YFSETQ. Trimming shortened V by 0 bases and J by 6 bases, and 6 bases separated the two germline ends. This CDR3 comprises 13 residues.

This clonotype was seen at least ten times. V is TRBV25-1 and J is TRBJ2-7; 9 bases line up with TRBD1. Germline CDR1 and CDR2: MGHDK and SYGVNS. Trimming at V came to 4 bases and at J to 4 bases, leaving 8 bases not matched to a gene. The CDR3 has 15 residues. In DNA form, the CDR3 reads TGTGCCAGCAGTGCCTTACAGGGGGCGGATTACGAGCAGTACTTC. Protein product: CASSALQGADYEQYF.

This clonotype was observed many times. This chain connects TRBV19 to TRBJ2-7, with D possibly TRBD2 on 6 matching bases. This CDR3 region has 14 residues. The germline V gene has CDR1 LNHDA and CDR2 SQIVND (reference sequence). V shed 7 bases and J shed 0 bases, with 13 bases lying between them. The CDR3 nucleotides are TGTGCCAGTAAAGGCCTCGGGAGCTCCTACGAGCAGTACTTC. Protein product: CASKGLGSSYEQYF.

The chain employs TRBV7-6 and TRBJ2-7; D might be TRBD1 (5 bases). Germline-derived CDR1 and CDR2 are SGHVS and FNYEAQ. Trimming took 5 bases from V and 7 from J, leaving 15 bases between them. There are 13 residues in the CDR3. The CDR3 protein is CASSRYYAGEQYF. The CDR3, as DNA: TGTGCCAGCAGCAGATACTACGCAGGGGAGCAGTACTTC. The full variable domain, rest sourced from reference TRBV7-6 and TRBJ2-7, is GAGVSQSPRYKVTKRGQDVALRCDPISGHVSLYWYRQALGQGPEFLTYFNYEAQQDKSGLPNDRFSAERPEGSISTLTIQRTEQRDSAMYRCASSRYYAGEQYFGPGTRLTVT.

The V gene is TRBV20-1, the J gene TRBJ2-5; D possibly corresponds to TRBD1 (6 bases). CDR1 is DFQATT, CDR2 SNEGSKA, per germline (reference sequence). CDR3 length equals 13 residues. V gave up 3 bases and J gave up 5 bases, with 13 bases separating them. CDR3 in DNA: TGCAGTGCTAGGAGGGGGATGGGGGAGACCCAGTACTTC. Its translation: CSARRGMGETQYF.

This clonotype was detected ten times or more. The chain recombines TRBV7-2 with TRBJ2-7; 10 bases are a match to TRBD2. V lost 5 bases to trimming and J lost 2 bases; unmatched junction nucleotides: 9. Germline lookup yields CDR1 SGHTA and CDR2 FQGNSA. CDR3 length: 16 residues. The CDR3 here is CASSPKGLAGAYEQYF. The CDR3, as DNA: TGTGCCAGCAGCCCAAAGGGGCTAGCGGGAGCCTACGAGCAGTACTTC.

This clonotype was counted at least ten times. This rearrangement joins TRBV19 to TRBJ1-5; D not resolved. Trimming removed 11 bases from V and 4 bases from J, with 18 bases in between. CDR3 length: 14 residues. Germline assignment: CDR1 LNHDA and CDR2 SQIVND (reference sequence). The CDR3 coding sequence is TGTGCCTCCAAAGAGTGGCAAATAAATCAGCCCCAGCATTTT. Encoded protein: CASKEWQINQPQHF.

This clonotype was picked up many times. The chain recombines TRBV5-1 with TRBJ2-2, with 13 bases lining up with TRBD2. Germline assignment: CDR1 SGHRS and CDR2 YFSETQ. V lost 3 bases to trimming and J lost 5 bases; unmatched junction nucleotides: 4. The CDR3 is 16 residues long. CDR3 coding DNA: TGCGCCAGCAGCTCCCAACTAGCGGGAGGGACCGGGGAGCTGTTTTTT. Protein product: CASSSQLAGGTGELFF.

In its sample, this clonotype was seen a few times. The V gene is TRBV30, the J gene TRBJ2-7; D gene uncertain. V gave up 0 bases and J gave up 2 bases, with 14 bases separating them. Per germline, CDR1 GTSNPN and CDR2 SVGIG (reference sequence). CDR3 length: 15 amino acids. The CDR3 protein is CAWSVRRRQTYEQYF. DNA for the CDR3: TGTGCCTGGAGTGTACGGCGAAGGCAGACCTACGAGCAGTACTTC.

This clonotype occurred a few times. The V call is TRBV20-1, the J call TRBJ1-3; D possibly corresponds to TRBD1 (5 bases). Germline V gene data show CDR1 as DFQATT and CDR2 as SNEGSKA (reference sequence). Between the trimmed V and J ends, which lost 6 bases and 4 bases, there was a span of 13 bases. The CDR3 is 13 amino acids. The CDR3 sequence is CSASGGEGNTIYF. For the CDR3, the DNA is TGCAGTGCCAGTGGGGGGGAGGGAAACACCATATATTTT.

This clonotype was seen many times. In DNA, the CDR3 is TGTGCCACCAGTGCAGGGACAGCGAACACTGAAGCTTTCTTT. Protein: CATSAGTANTEAFF. The V and J genes are TRBV24-1 and TRBJ1-1, with 7 bases fitting TRBD1. CDR1 KGHDR and CDR2 SFDVKD come from the germline V gene. There are 14 residues in the CDR3. V was pared by 5 bases and J by 1 base, with 3 bases of the junction left unmatched.

The J gene is TRBJ1-2, the V gene TRBV10-3; the D is unclear. Germline V gene lookup returns CDR1 ENHRY and CDR2 SYGVKD. This CDR3 has 13 residues. V was shortened by 4 bases and J by 6 bases, with 12 bases between the two germline ends. The CDR3 spells CAISVKGQNGYTF. CDR3 bases: TGTGCCATCAGTGTGAAGGGTCAGAATGGCTACACCTTC.

Note on this clonotype: Because it lacks the conserved phenylalanine or tryptophan at the end, this CDR3 is likely a read error. V is TRBV7-9 and J is TRBJ1-2; 7 positions agree with TRBD1. The CDR3 covers 15 residues. With V trimmed by 2 bases and J by 5 bases, 8 bases remained unmatched. CDR1 SEHNR and CDR2 FQNEAQ come from the germline V gene (reference sequence). The CDR3 DNA reads TGTGCCAGCAGCTTACCGACAGGGTTGGGGTATGGCTACACCCTC. Translation gives CASSLPTGLGYGYTL.